The T cell receptor beta chain described here comes from a study of T cells after yellow fever vaccination. Overall study context: Low-cell-number fractions underwent preparation using SMART-Seq v4 Ultra Low Input. Points from the study as a whole: Overlap between CD4 and CD8 compartments was detected for a small share of clonotypes.

On this clonotype itself: Antigen unknown.

Making TCR cDNA involved 5'RACE template switching, which added UMIs and a universal primer site. In TCRdb, the 5' RACE reads were re-called with MiXCR into one record per CDR3 protein. This sample yields 500,000 to 650,000 distinct CDR3 sequences, of which approximately 12% are seen a single time; 11% to 15% belongs to the top ten. The CDR3 sequence is 12 residues long. Germline V gene lookup returns CDR1 DFQATT and CDR2 SNEGSKA (reference sequence). V was trimmed by 5 bases and J by 3 bases, leaving 8 bases between them. This material consisted of PBMCs, taken on the day of the yellow fever booster vaccination. This chain connects TRBV20-1 to TRBJ1-5; D ambiguous. This TCR was recovered from a young man who received the YFV17D yellow fever vaccine. The CDR3 loop is CSASLNNQPQHF. The CDR3 coding sequence is TGCAGTGCTTCTCTAAACAATCAGCCCCAGCATTTT.